This TCR beta chain was obtained from a study of early T cells in non-severe SARS-CoV-2 infection. The overall study: The sequenced material was bulk RNA from unsorted whole blood, and its chains were unpaired. Study results and caveats: Database matching using VDJdb favored anti-spike CD8 responses, with private and CD4 specificities left missing.

The sample holds many counts of this clonotype. The antigen remains unidentified. The protocol attached unique molecular identifiers to individual cDNA molecules. TCRdb recomputed calls from the 5' RACE reads with MiXCR, one row per CDR3 protein. The table has 37,000 or so distinct CDR3 sequences, 4.7% seen once. Per germline, CDR1 MDHEN and CDR2 SYDVKM. The V gene end was trimmed by 6 bases and the J gene end by 5 bases; junction bases not matched to a gene: 6. This CDR3 spans 13 amino acids. What was sequenced was whole blood. This receptor was taken from an adult who was a healthcare worker with PCR-confirmed SARS-CoV-2 infection or an uninfected control (not recorded which). V and J are TRBV28 and TRBJ1-1; 7 nucleotides align to TRBD1. This CDR3 is CASSYGRGTEAFF. CDR3 in DNA: TGTGCCAGCAGCTACGGCAGGGGGACTGAAGCTTTCTTT.